The present T cell receptor beta chain was sequenced within a study of human T cells and chemical hapten exposure. The CDR3 covers 14 residues. The V end was cut by 0 bases, the J end by 8 bases, with 11 bases between. CDR1 DFQATT and CDR2 SNEGSKA come from the germline V gene (reference sequence). Time point denoted: pre-sensitization, week 0. The treatment denotes: therapeutic diphenylcyclopropenone sensitization with weekly scalp DPC. A few counts support this clonotype. TCRdb re-called the RACE reads through MiXCR, storing one row per CDR3 protein. Among 250,000 or so distinct CDR3 sequences listed, around 7% were seen once.

The input for sequencing was whole blood, taken in connection with sensitization to the hapten diphenylcyclopropenone (DPC). This clonotype originated in a man younger than 35 with alopecia areata. Some clones in this sample may be carry-over from other donors' samples. The chain combines TRBV20-1 with TRBJ1-6; no firm D call. CDR3 region: CSARDGGFDSPLHF. CDR3 DNA sequence: TGCAGTGCTAGAGACGGAGGCTTTGATTCACCCCTCCACTTT.